A single sample is the source of the 10 T cell receptor beta chains below, sequenced in a study of human T cells and chemical hapten exposure. Time point indicated: patch test 1, 2 weeks after DPC sensitization. Treatment of the sample: therapeutic diphenylcyclopropenone sensitization with weekly scalp DPC. TCRdb reprocessed the RACE reads via MiXCR and lists one record per CDR3 protein. The sample carries about 120,000 distinct CDR3 sequences, roughly 13% recorded once. The sample consisted of whole blood, taken in connection with sensitization to the hapten diphenylcyclopropenone (DPC). The origin of the receptors is a man younger than 35 with alopecia areata. Some clones in this sample may be carry-over from other donors' samples.

This clonotype was seen a handful of times. The genes are TRBV2 and TRBJ2-1; no clear D gene. This CDR3 spans 12 amino acids. Germline V gives CDR1 SNHLY, CDR2 FYNNEI. V lost 7 bases and J 12 bases, leaving 16 bases between the germline ends. CDR3 loop: CASTINPYGQFF. The CDR3 region has the DNA TGTGCCAGCACCATAAACCCTTATGGGCAGTTCTTC. Drawing the rest from reference TRBV2 and TRBJ2-1, the complete variable domain is EPEVTQTPSHQVTQMGQEVILRCVPISNHLYFYWYRQILGQKVEFLVSFYNNEISEKSEIFDDQFSVERPDGSNFTLKIRSTKLEDSAMYFCASTINPYGQFFGPGTRLTVL.

The rearrangement uses TRBV7-3 and TRBJ2-7; maybe TRBD1 (6 bases). Germline lookup yields CDR1 SGHTA and CDR2 FQGTGA. The V and J ends lost 5 bases and 2 bases respectively, with 16 bases between them. This CDR3 is built from 15 residues. CDR3 sequence reads: CASSLGTLGTYEQYF. Here the CDR3 DNA reads TGTGCCAGCAGCCTGGGGACACTCGGAACCTACGAGCAGTACTTC.

This clonotype was seen at least ten times. This CDR3 is CASSAAFTDTQYF. The CDR3 DNA is TGTGCCAGTAGTGCGGCTTTCACAGATACGCAGTATTTT. The genes are TRBV19 and TRBJ2-3; D gene ambiguous. With 5 bases removed from V and 2 bases from J, the gap between germline ends came to 8 bases. CDR1 and CDR2 from the germline V gene are LNHDA and SQIVND (reference sequence). CDR3 length equals 13 residues.

This clonotype was counted a few times. The chain recombines TRBV29-1 with TRBJ2-5; D gene unclear. Germline V gene sequence: CDR1 SQVTM, CDR2 ANQGSEA. This CDR3 region has 13 residues. The germline V and J ends were trimmed by 4 bases and 5 bases, with 14 bases remaining between them. CDR3: CSVVHVPGETQYF. The CDR3 nucleotides are TGCAGCGTTGTCCATGTACCTGGGGAGACCCAGTACTTC.

V gene TRBV6-1 combines with J gene TRBJ1-1, with D maybe TRBD1 (5 bases). The CDR3 covers 13 residues. Germline V gene data show CDR1 as MNHNS and CDR2 as SASEGT. Between the trimmed V and J ends, which lost 7 bases and 1 base, there was a span of 10 bases. Written as DNA, the CDR3 is TGTGCCAGCACCCTGAGGGGGAACACTGAAGCTTTCTTT. Residues: CASTLRGNTEAFF.

This clonotype was detected many times. The CDR3 region is CASSRPGLAGGNTGELFF. The CDR3 DNA sequence: TGTGCCAGCAGCCGACCGGGACTAGCGGGGGGTAACACCGGGGAGCTGTTTTTT. The chain links TRBV7-3 to TRBJ2-2, with TRBD2 identical over 15 bases. The CDR3 covers 18 residues. With V trimmed by 5 bases and J by 2 bases, 6 bases remained unmatched. Looked up from germline, CDR1 is SGHTA and CDR2 is FQGTGA.

V gene TRBV24-1 combines with J gene TRBJ2-3; D remains ambiguous. Trimming pared 7 bases from V and 1 base from J, leaving 8 bases between. CDR1 KGHDR and CDR2 SFDVKD come from the germline V gene. The CDR3 length is 13 residues. The CDR3 is CATRGYGTDTQYF. The CDR3 DNA follows: TGTGCCACCAGAGGTTATGGCACAGATACGCAGTATTTT.

This chain connects TRBV7-9 to TRBJ2-1, with a possible D match to TRBD2 (6 bases). Per germline, CDR1 SEHNR and CDR2 FQNEAQ (reference sequence). This CDR3 region has 15 residues. Trimming shortened V by 1 base and J by 2 bases, and 9 bases separated the two germline ends. The CDR3 DNA sequence: TGTGCCAGCAGCTTAGTACGGGGGACCTACAATGAGCAGTTCTTC. It specifies CASSLVRGTYNEQFF.

The chain links TRBV20-1 to TRBJ2-2, with D maybe TRBD1 (5 bases). The CDR3 is made up of 16 amino acids. V lost 2 bases and J 3 bases, leaving 16 bases between the germline ends. Germline CDR1 and CDR2: DFQATT and SNEGSKA (reference sequence). CDR3 nucleotides: TGCAGTGCTAGATCTACAGGAGTTCCTTACACCGGGGAGCTGTTTTTT. It is translated as CSARSTGVPYTGELFF.

This rearrangement joins TRBV29-1 to TRBJ2-5; TRBD1 aligns across 8 bases. Germline loops: CDR1 SQVTM, CDR2 ANQGSEA. J gave up 7 bases and V 6 bases, and 10 bases lay outside the gene matches. The CDR3 runs to 13 residues. DNA of the CDR3: TGCAGCGTGGCAGGGGGCGCGGAAGGGACCCAGTACTTC. This gives the protein CSVAGGAEGTQYF.